One sample yielded the 32 T cell receptor beta chains listed below, sequenced in a study of shared clonotypes between healthy human individuals. This table comes from immunoSEQ multiplex PCR, and its TCRdb copy is limited to in-frame clones, with some not included. This repertoire shows about 470,000 clones, about 85% found once; its top ten account for around 14%. Material for sequencing was PBMCs. All receptors come from a woman in her 40s in good health. Some clones in this sample may be carry-over from other donors' samples.

In this sample, this clone turned up many times. The V and J genes are TRBV27 and TRBJ2-7; D is possibly TRBD2 (5 bases). The CDR3 is 13 residues long. The germline CDR1 and CDR2 sequences are MNHEY and SMNVEV (reference sequence). V was clipped by 0 bases and J by 2 bases, with 5 bases between them. The CDR3 nucleotides read TGTGCCAGCAGTTTATCAGCGGCCTACGAGCAGTACTTC. Residues: CASSLSAAYEQYF.

J is TRBJ2-1 and V is TRBV19, with 9 bases lining up with TRBD2. V dropped 4 bases and J dropped 4; count of bases not matched to a gene: 5. Germline CDR1 LNHDA, CDR2 SQIVND (reference sequence). The CDR3 is made up of 15 amino acids. This chain's CDR3 is CASSTPTSGYNEQFF. For the CDR3, the DNA is TGTGCCAGTAGTACACCGACTAGCGGATACAATGAGCAGTTCTTC.

J is TRBJ2-3 and V is TRBV6-1, with D possibly matching TRBD2 (6 bases). The V and J ends lost 4 bases and 6 bases respectively, with 14 bases between them. The CDR3 covers 14 residues. Germline lookup yields CDR1 MNHNS and CDR2 SASEGT. The CDR3 is CASSVRGVTDTQYF. In DNA form, the CDR3 reads TGTGCCAGCAGTGTGCGCGGGGTAACGGATACGCAGTATTTT.

On this clone itself: This may be a read error, as it is one base from a much larger clone. The genes are TRBV15 and TRBJ2-3; TRBD1 is a possible D gene (5 bases). Deletions cut 7 bases from V and 1 base from J, with 15 bases between. Germline V gene lookup returns CDR1 LNHNV and CDR2 YYDKDF (reference sequence). The CDR3 totals 15 residues. CDR3 region: CATTPGMAGTDTQYF. The CDR3 bases are TGTGCCACCACTCCAGGGATGGCTGGCACAGATACGCAGTATTTT.

The rearrangement links TRBV7-2 to TRBJ2-1, with D perhaps matching TRBD2 (6 bases). The germline gives CDR1 SGHTA, CDR2 FQGNSA. V was trimmed by 5 bases and J by 6 bases, leaving 20 bases between them. CDR3 length equals 16 residues. CDR3 residues: CASSRSLLASSNEQFF. CDR3 DNA sequence: TGTGCCAGCAGCCGCTCCCTACTAGCCAGCAGCAATGAGCAGTTCTTC.

This chain connects TRBV29-1 to TRBJ2-7, with a weak D call TRBD1 (5 bases). The CDR3 sequence is 13 residues long. Germline CDR1 SQVTM, CDR2 ANQGSEA. V lost 2 bases, J lost 7 bases, and 15 bases lay in between. CDR3 sequence reads: CSVESRRGGEQYF. The DNA of the CDR3 is TGCAGCGTTGAATCCCGAAGGGGCGGAGAGCAGTACTTC.

The chain uses TRBV7-9 and TRBJ1-2; D might be TRBD1 (5 bases). CDR3 length equals 12 residues. The germline CDR1 and CDR2 sequences are SEHNR and FQNEAQ (reference sequence). V lost 5 bases and J lost 4, with 8 bases in between. The CDR3 reads CASSGDGYGYTF. CDR3 sequence (DNA): TGTGCCAGCAGCGGGGACGGCTATGGCTACACCTTC.

The gene calls are TRBV2 and TRBJ1-4; D gene uncertain. Germline CDR1 SNHLY, CDR2 FYNNEI. With 6 bases removed from V and 8 bases from J, the gap between germline ends came to 28 bases. This CDR3 has 18 amino acids. CDR3 residues: CASSVDGLATSSSEKLFF. CDR3 nucleotides: TGTGCCAGCAGCGTGGACGGCCTCGCCACATCTTCTTCGGAAAAACTGTTTTTT.

V usage is TRBV19 and J usage is TRBJ1-5, with D perhaps matching TRBD1 (5 bases). V lost 5 bases and J lost 2, with 7 bases in between. CDR3 length: 13 amino acids. CDR1 and CDR2 (germline): LNHDA, SQIVND (reference sequence). CDR3 in amino acids: CASSVGGNQPQHF. CDR3 sequence (DNA): TGTGCCAGTAGTGTGGGGGGCAATCAGCCCCAGCATTTT. Supplemented by reference TRBV19 and TRBJ1-5, the full variable domain reads DGGITQSPKYLFRKEGQNVTLSCEQNLNHDAMYWYRQDPGQGLRLIYYSQIVNDFQKGDIAEGYSVSREKKESFPLTVTSAQKNPTAFYLCASSVGGNQPQHFGDGTRLSIL.

The table lists this clone with a count of one. The gene calls are TRBV7-8 and TRBJ2-2; D may be TRBD1 (6 bases). CDR3 length equals 14 residues. V lost 5 bases to trimming and J lost 1 base, with 8 bases between them. Germline values: CDR1 SGHVS, CDR2 FQNEAQ. The CDR3 spells CASSRTENTGELFF. In DNA form, the CDR3 reads TGTGCCAGCAGCCGGACAGAGAACACCGGGGAGCTGTTTTTT.

The chain is built from TRBV11-2 and TRBJ1-2; 9 nucleotides line up with TRBD1. Losses at the gene ends were 2 bases for V and 8 bases for J; bases not matched to a gene: 15. The CDR3 sequence is 17 residues long. CDR1 SGHAT and CDR2 FQNNGV come from the germline V gene. CDR3 DNA: TGTGCCAGCAGCTTACCGGGGACAGGGCCTATTAGGAGAGGCTACACCTTC. Protein sequence: CASSLPGTGPIRRGYTF. The complete variable domain, with remaining parts taken from reference TRBV11-2 and TRBJ1-2, reads EAGVAQSPRYKIIEKRQSVAFWCNPISGHATLYWYQQILGQGPKLLIQFQNNGVVDDSQLPKDRFSAERLKGVDSTLKIQPAKLEDSAVYLCASSLPGTGPIRRGYTFGSGTRLTVV.

This clone was counted once. This rearrangement joins TRBV5-1 to TRBJ2-4; TRBD2 matches 14 bases. CDR3 size: 17 residues. Germline-derived CDR1 and CDR2 are SGHRS and YFSETQ. V was clipped by 0 bases and J by 16 bases; unmatched bases: 15. This chain's CDR3 is CASSLVTSGRASSPQYF. CDR3 DNA sequence: TGCGCCAGCAGCTTGGTGACTAGCGGGAGGGCTAGTTCCCCCCAATACTTC.

This clone was found a few times. Other DNA sequences of this sample code for an identical CDR3. The J gene is TRBJ1-2, the V gene TRBV5-4, with D possibly TRBD1 on 5 matching bases. The germline V gene encodes CDR1 SGHNT and CDR2 YYREEE (reference sequence). The CDR3 is 12 residues long. Trimming took 4 bases from V and 4 from J, leaving 8 bases between them. The CDR3 coding sequence is TGTGCCAGCAGCCTCGACAGCTATGGCTACACCTTC. Translating it yields CASSLDSYGYTF.

The V gene is TRBV29-1, the J gene TRBJ2-5; 12 bases are shared with TRBD1. V shed 6 bases and J 11 bases; nucleotides not matched to a gene: 13. The length of the CDR3 is 14 residues. Germline CDR1 and CDR2: SQVTM and ANQGSEA. The CDR3 nucleotides are TGCAGCGTGGGACAGGGGGCTTTAGTCTCAGAGCAGTACTTC. Residues: CSVGQGALVSEQYF.

This clone was counted at least ten times. The chain links TRBV30 to TRBJ1-2, with unresolved D. The CDR3 runs 12 residues. V gave up 2 bases and J gave up 4 bases, with 8 bases separating them. Germline V gene sequence: CDR1 GTSNPN, CDR2 SVGIG (reference sequence). DNA of the CDR3: TGTGCCTGGAGTCGACCGACCTATGGCTACACCTTC. This sequence encodes CAWSRPTYGYTF.

The gene calls are TRBV7-7 and TRBJ2-5; no firm D call. Germline loops: CDR1 SSHAT, CDR2 FNYEAQ (reference sequence). Trimming took 1 base from V and 4 from J, leaving 13 bases between them. The CDR3 consists of 15 residues. The CDR3 reads CASSLGAEPRETQYF. The CDR3 region has the DNA TGTGCCAGCAGCTTAGGTGCGGAGCCTCGAGAGACCCAGTACTTC.

The rearrangement uses TRBV5-1 and TRBJ1-2; D is perhaps TRBD1 (5 bases). The germline gives CDR1 SGHRS, CDR2 YFSETQ. Trimming took 1 base from V and 4 from J, leaving 8 bases between them. The CDR3 contains 13 residues. The chain's CDR3 is CASSLTGTYGYTF. The CDR3 region has the DNA TGCGCCAGCAGCTTGACAGGTACCTATGGCTACACCTTC.

A word on this clone: The conserved final phenylalanine or tryptophan is absent from the CDR3, which likely points to a read error. V gene TRBV30 combines with J gene TRBJ1-1; no firm D call. The V gene's germline CDR1 is GTSNPN and CDR2 SVGIG (reference sequence). This CDR3 is built from 14 residues. V lost 2 bases, J lost 5 bases, and 15 bases lay in between. CDR3 loop: CAWSTGIERTEAFL. CDR3 bases: TGTGCCTGGAGTACCGGGATAGAGAGGACTGAAGCTTTCCTT.

V gene TRBV10-3 combines with J gene TRBJ2-3; 11 positions agree with TRBD2. V gave up 10 bases and J gave up 13 bases; unmatched junction bases: 22. Germline V gives CDR1 ENHRY, CDR2 SYGVKD. The CDR3 length is 16 residues. The CDR3 spells CATQGDRQGSSGREYF. The CDR3 DNA follows: TGTGCCACCCAGGGGGATCGACAGGGGAGTAGCGGGAGGGAGTATTTT.

The rearrangement joins TRBV30 to TRBJ2-7; TRBD2 matches 11 bases. The CDR3 covers 17 residues. Germline V lookup: CDR1 GTSNPN, CDR2 SVGIG (reference sequence). V was pared by 1 base and J by 2 bases, with 10 bases of the junction left unmatched. CDR3 region: CAWSAGPGTSGTYEQYF. Here the CDR3 DNA reads TGTGCCTGGAGTGCGGGTCCCGGGACTAGCGGAACCTACGAGCAGTACTTC.

The V and J genes are TRBV6-1 and TRBJ1-5, with 9 bases that match TRBD1. Germline V CDR1 and CDR2: MNHNS, SASEGT. After removal of 6 bases from V and 4 bases from J, the junction contained 4 bases not matched to a gene. The CDR3 is made up of 14 amino acids. The CDR3 DNA follows: TGTGCCAGCAGCCGACAGGGGGAAAATCAGCCCCAGCATTTT. Encoded protein: CASSRQGENQPQHF.

This chain joins TRBV5-8 and TRBJ2-7, with D possibly TRBD1 on 5 matching bases. The CDR3 is 16 residues long. Germline V gives CDR1 SGHTS, CDR2 YDEGEE. Trimming removed 0 bases at V and 2 bases at J, with 15 bases between. This CDR3 reads CASSLAGRGPAYEQYF. The CDR3 nucleotides are TGTGCCAGCAGCTTGGCCGGTAGGGGTCCAGCCTACGAGCAGTACTTC.

V gene TRBV7-2 combines with J gene TRBJ2-5; D gene unclear. Trimming stripped 4 bases from V and 7 bases from J, with 4 bases between. This CDR3 is built from 10 residues. Per the germline V gene, CDR1 is SGHTA and CDR2 is FQGNSA. The CDR3 loop reads CASSSGTQYF. The CDR3 coding sequence is TGTGCCAGCAGCTCCGGGACCCAGTACTTC.

This rearrangement joins TRBV4-2 to TRBJ2-3, with D unclear. CDR3 length: 14 residues. The V end was cut by 2 bases, the J end by 2 bases, with 8 bases between. In germline, CDR1 is LGHNA, CDR2 YNFKEQ. The CDR3 region has the DNA TGTGCCAGCAGCCAATCCTCGTACACAGATACGCAGTATTTT. Its translation is CASSQSSYTDTQYF.

This rearrangement joins TRBV14 to TRBJ2-1; no clear D gene. Per germline, CDR1 SGHDN and CDR2 FVKESK. This CDR3 contains 11 residues. Trimming pared 8 bases from V and 2 bases from J, leaving 4 bases between. The CDR3 DNA reads TGTGCCAGCGGGACCTACAATGAGCAGTTCTTC. It codes for CASGTYNEQFF. Full variable domain (outside the CDR3, taken from reference TRBV14 and TRBJ2-1): EAGVTQFPSHSVIEKGQTVTLRCDPISGHDNLYWYRRVMGKEIKFLLHFVKESKQDESGMPNNRFLAERTGGTYSTLKVQPAELEDSGVYFCASGTYNEQFFGPGTRLTVL.

J is TRBJ2-3 and V is TRBV20-1, with a weak D call TRBD2 (5 bases). The germline gives CDR1 DFQATT, CDR2 SNEGSKA (reference sequence). Trimming removed 7 bases at V and 14 bases at J, with 16 bases between. The CDR3 covers 10 residues. CDR3 amino acids: CSVRGPSVYF. Here the CDR3 DNA reads TGCAGTGTCAGAGGGCCGAGTGTGTATTTT.

The gene calls are TRBV25-1 and TRBJ2-7, with 8 bases matching TRBD1. The V gene's germline CDR1 is MGHDK and CDR2 SYGVNS. The length of the CDR3 is 14 residues. With V trimmed by 0 bases and J by 6 bases, 4 bases remained unmatched. The CDR3 bases are TGTGCCAGCAGTGAATACGGCAGGGGGCGCGAGCAGTACTTC. This sequence encodes CASSEYGRGREQYF.

The rearrangement joins TRBV4-3 to TRBJ2-4, with 8 nucleotides matching TRBD1. The CDR3 loop spans 16 amino acids. Looked up from germline, CDR1 is LGHNA and CDR2 is YSLEER. The J segment lost 8 bases and the V segment lost 0 bases, leaving 9 bases of the junction unmatched. The CDR3 loop reads CASSQDSQGAPDIQYF. In DNA, the CDR3 is TGCGCCAGCAGCCAAGATTCGCAGGGGGCGCCGGACATTCAGTACTTC.

This sequence joins TRBV25-1 and TRBJ2-6; TRBD1 agrees at 7 bases. CDR3 length: 15 residues. The V and J ends lost 6 bases and 1 base, in that order; junction bases with no gene match: 3. The germline V gene has CDR1 MGHDK and CDR2 SYGVNS. CDR3 DNA sequence: TGTGCCAGCAGCAAACAGGGGTCTGGGGCCAACGTCCTGACTTTC. This gives the protein CASSKQGSGANVLTF.

This clone appeared many times. CDR3 loop: CAWSSKGGEPQHF. Written as DNA, the CDR3 is TGTGCCTGGAGCTCTAAGGGCGGGGAGCCCCAGCATTTT. The chain joins TRBV30 to TRBJ1-5; no clear D gene. Trimming pared 3 bases from V and 8 bases from J, leaving 14 bases between. From germline, CDR1 is GTSNPN and CDR2 SVGIG (reference sequence). CDR3 length equals 13 residues.

The chain has TRBV6-1 and TRBJ1-5, with a weak D call TRBD1 (5 bases). CDR3 length: 13 residues. V dropped 8 bases and J dropped 1 base, with 9 bases sitting between them. CDR1 and CDR2 (germline): MNHNS, SASEGT. The CDR3 region has the DNA TGTGCCAGCCATCCAGGGAGCAATCAGCCCCAGCATTTT. It translates to CASHPGSNQPQHF.

This sequence joins TRBV2 and TRBJ2-2; D call uncertain. Deletions cut 1 base from V and 3 bases from J, with 0 bases between. Germline assignment: CDR1 SNHLY and CDR2 FYNNEI. CDR3 length: 12 residues. The CDR3 nucleotides read TGTGCCAGCAGTGAAGACACCGGGGAGCTGTTTTTT. Its protein is CASSEDTGELFF. Supplemented by reference TRBV2 and TRBJ2-2, the full variable domain reads EPEVTQTPSHQVTQMGQEVILRCVPISNHLYFYWYRQILGQKVEFLVSFYNNEISEKSEIFDDQFSVERPDGSNFTLKIRSTKLEDSAMYFCASSEDTGELFFGEGSRLTVL.